This T cell receptor beta chain was identified in a study of spatial heterogeneity in lung cancer. Germline CDR1 and CDR2: LGHDT and YNNKEL (reference sequence). The CDR3 is made up of 13 amino acids. V lost 2 bases and J lost 6, with 8 bases in between. There are a few counts of this clonotype. Stated time point: blood at routine non-recurrence follow-up after resection. A unique molecular identifier was attached to every TCR cDNA molecule. One entry per CDR3 protein results from TCRdb running MiXCR on the 5' RACE reads. The table shows roughly 45,000 distinct CDR3 sequences, with 20% to 25% occurring only once.

This chain connects TRBV3-1 to TRBJ2-1; D is ambiguous. This TCR derives from a female donor with early-stage non-small cell lung cancer. The material was PBMCs, obtained at follow-up. In nucleotides, the CDR3 is TGTGCCAGCAGCCAACGAGGATTCAATGAGCAGTTCTTC. Translating gives CASSQRGFNEQFF.